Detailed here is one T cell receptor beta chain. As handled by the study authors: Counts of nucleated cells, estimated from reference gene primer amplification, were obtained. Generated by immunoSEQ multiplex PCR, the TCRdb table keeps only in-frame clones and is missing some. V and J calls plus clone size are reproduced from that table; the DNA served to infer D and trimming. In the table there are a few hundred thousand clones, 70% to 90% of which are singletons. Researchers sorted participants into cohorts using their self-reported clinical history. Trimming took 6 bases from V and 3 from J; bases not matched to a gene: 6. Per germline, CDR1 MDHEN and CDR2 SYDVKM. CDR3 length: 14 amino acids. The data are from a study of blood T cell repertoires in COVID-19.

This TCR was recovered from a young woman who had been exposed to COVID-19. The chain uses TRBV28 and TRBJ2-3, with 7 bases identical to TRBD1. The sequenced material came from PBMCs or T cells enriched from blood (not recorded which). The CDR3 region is CASRTPGGTDTQYF. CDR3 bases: TGTGCCAGCAGAACTCCAGGGGGAACAGATACGCAGTATTTT.